Sequencing of this T cell receptor beta chain was carried out in a study of cytomegalovirus exposure and HLA in healthy donors. Study-wide context: Within an early data release were tens of millions of unique TCRs drawn from HLA-typed donors.

For this clone: Its matching antigen is unknown.

In nominal health when sampled, donors likely had unrecorded immune exposures nonetheless. The PCR ran on 60 Vbeta and 13 Jbeta primers. Some clones are missing from TCRdb's copy, which holds only in-frame ones; the method was immunoSEQ multiplex PCR. The sample shows roughly 230,000 clones, more than 70% of them seen only once. Germline CDR1 MNHEY, CDR2 SVGAGI. The CDR3 sequence is 14 residues long. V lost 2 bases to trimming and J lost 7 bases, with 15 bases between them. Findings of the study overall: TCR beta chains numbering 150 to 200 were designated cytomegalovirus-associated.

V is TRBV6-5 and J is TRBJ2-7, with a possible D match to TRBD2 (5 bases). Sequencing was carried out using PBMCs. The clonotype originates from a boy aged 5-17 years in good health and CMV-seronegative. CDR3 sequence: CASSYTDQAGEQYF. The CDR3 DNA is TGTGCCAGCAGTTACACGGACCAGGCGGGTGAGCAGTACTTC.